This TCR beta chain was captured in a study of shared T cell receptors in the human thymus. The trim removed 2 bases at V and 8 bases at J, leaving 5 bases unmatched. Germline loops: CDR1 MNHEY, CDR2 SVGAGI. The CDR3 has 13 residues. Clones were read by immunoSEQ multiplex PCR, and TCRdb kept only the in-frame ones, dropping some. The table lists about 540,000 clones, around 82% of them singletons, with around 0.013% in the top ten. A further study also used this sample, focusing on human thymus T cells.

Sequenced input: thymocytes. The chain joins TRBV6-5 to TRBJ1-2, with TRBD1 identical over 7 bases. The sequence came from a boy in the first two years of life with a congenital heart defect. The chain's CDR3 is CASSYRTGHGYTF. CDR3 DNA sequence: TGTGCCAGCAGTTACCGGACAGGCCACGGCTACACCTTC.